The T cell receptor beta chain described here comes from a study of cytomegalovirus exposure and HLA in healthy donors. A remark on this clone: Its antigen is undetermined.

Both 60 Vbeta primers and 13 Jbeta primers went into the PCR. This table comes from immunoSEQ multiplex PCR, and its TCRdb copy is limited to in-frame clones, with some not included. This sample yields 95,000 to 100,000 clones, of which approximately 72% are seen a single time; under 2% belongs to the top ten. Healthy bone marrow donors formed the donor group. Study conclusions and caveats: The records held CMV serostatus as the only immune exposure information. Most TCRs appeared rarely, but some public TCRs recurred in many donors. A later analysis linked a missense variant in DCLRE1C to the trimming of TCR beta V and J genes.

This CDR3 contains 15 residues. With V trimmed by 0 bases and J by 2 bases, 4 bases remained unmatched. CDR1 and CDR2 from the germline V gene are LNHDA and SQIVND (reference sequence). Input material: PBMCs. This TCR was recovered from a middle-aged woman in good health and CMV-seronegative. The chain links TRBV19 to TRBJ2-7; TRBD1 aligns across 7 bases. CDR3 sequence reads: CASSIDRQGAYEQYF. DNA for the CDR3: TGTGCCAGTAGTATAGATCGTCAGGGGGCCTACGAGCAGTACTTC.